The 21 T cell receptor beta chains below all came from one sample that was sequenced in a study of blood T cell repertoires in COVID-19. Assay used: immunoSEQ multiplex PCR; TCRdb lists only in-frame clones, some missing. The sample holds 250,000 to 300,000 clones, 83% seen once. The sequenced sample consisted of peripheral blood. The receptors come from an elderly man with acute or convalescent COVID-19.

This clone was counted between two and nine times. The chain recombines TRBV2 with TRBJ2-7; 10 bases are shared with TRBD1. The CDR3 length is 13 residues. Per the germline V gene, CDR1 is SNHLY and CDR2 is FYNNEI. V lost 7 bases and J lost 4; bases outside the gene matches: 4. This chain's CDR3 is CASNSGQGYEQYF. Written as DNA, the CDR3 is TGTGCCAGCAATTCGGGACAGGGGTACGAGCAGTACTTC.

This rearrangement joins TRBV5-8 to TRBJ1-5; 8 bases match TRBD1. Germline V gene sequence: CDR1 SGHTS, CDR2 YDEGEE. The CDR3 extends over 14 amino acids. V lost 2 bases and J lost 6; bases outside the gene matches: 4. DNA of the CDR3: TGTGCCAGCAGCTTAGACAGGGGTGGTCAGCCCCAGCATTTT. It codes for CASSLDRGGQPQHF.

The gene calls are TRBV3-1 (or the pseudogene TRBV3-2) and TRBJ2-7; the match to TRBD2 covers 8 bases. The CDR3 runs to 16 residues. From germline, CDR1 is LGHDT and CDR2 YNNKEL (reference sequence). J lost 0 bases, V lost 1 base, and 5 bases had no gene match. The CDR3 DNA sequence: TGTGCCAGCAGCCAAGCAAGAGGGACTAGCTCCTACGAGCAGTACTTC. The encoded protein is CASSQARGTSSYEQYF.

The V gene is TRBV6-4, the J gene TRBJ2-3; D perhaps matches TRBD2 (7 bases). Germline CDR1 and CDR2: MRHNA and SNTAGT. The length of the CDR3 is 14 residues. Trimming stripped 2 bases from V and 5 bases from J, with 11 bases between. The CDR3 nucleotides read TGTGCCAGCAGTGACGGGGGGGCAGGAGATACGCAGTATTTT. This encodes CASSDGGAGDTQYF.

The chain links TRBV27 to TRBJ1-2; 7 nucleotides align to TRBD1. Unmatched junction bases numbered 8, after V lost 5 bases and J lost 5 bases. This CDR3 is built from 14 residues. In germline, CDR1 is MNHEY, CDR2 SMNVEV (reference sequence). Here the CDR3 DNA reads TGTGCCAGCAGTCCCCCGGGACAGCATTATGGCTACACCTTC. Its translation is CASSPPGQHYGYTF.

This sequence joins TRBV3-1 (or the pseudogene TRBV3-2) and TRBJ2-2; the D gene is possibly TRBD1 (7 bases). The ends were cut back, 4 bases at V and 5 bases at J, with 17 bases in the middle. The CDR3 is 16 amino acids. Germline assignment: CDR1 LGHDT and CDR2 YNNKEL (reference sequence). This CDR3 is CASSLLGAGGTGELFF. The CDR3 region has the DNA TGTGCCAGCAGCCTCCTCGGGGCAGGGGGGACCGGGGAGCTGTTTTTT.

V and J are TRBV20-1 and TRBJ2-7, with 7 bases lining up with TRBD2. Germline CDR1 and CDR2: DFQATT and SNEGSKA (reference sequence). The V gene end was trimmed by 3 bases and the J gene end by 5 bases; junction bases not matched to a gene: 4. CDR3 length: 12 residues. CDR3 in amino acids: CSASTGTNEQYF. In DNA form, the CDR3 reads TGCAGTGCTAGTACCGGGACTAACGAGCAGTACTTC.

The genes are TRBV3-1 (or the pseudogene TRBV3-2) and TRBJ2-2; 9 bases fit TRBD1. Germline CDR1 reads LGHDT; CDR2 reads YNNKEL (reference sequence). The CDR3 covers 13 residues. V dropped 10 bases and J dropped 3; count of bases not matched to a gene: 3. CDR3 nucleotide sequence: TGTGCCACCCGGACAGGGGACACCGGGGAGCTGTTTTTT. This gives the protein CATRTGDTGELFF.

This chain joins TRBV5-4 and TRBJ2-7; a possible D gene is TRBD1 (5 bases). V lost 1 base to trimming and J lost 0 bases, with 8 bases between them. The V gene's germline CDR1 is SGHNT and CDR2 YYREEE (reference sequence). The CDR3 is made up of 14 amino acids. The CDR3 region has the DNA TGTGCCAGCAGCTTGTCAGGGATCTCCTACGAGCAGTACTTC. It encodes CASSLSGISYEQYF.

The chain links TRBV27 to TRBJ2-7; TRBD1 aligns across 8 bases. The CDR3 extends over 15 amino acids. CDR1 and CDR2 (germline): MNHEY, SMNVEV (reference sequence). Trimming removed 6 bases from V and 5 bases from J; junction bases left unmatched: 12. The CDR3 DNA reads TGTGCCAGCAGAAGGGTAGGGACAGGTAAACACGAGCAGTACTTC. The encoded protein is CASRRVGTGKHEQYF.

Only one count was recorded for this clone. Written as DNA, the CDR3 is TGTGCCAGTAGTATAGCCGGACAGGGTGTAGGGCAGCCCCAGCATTTT. It yields the protein CASSIAGQGVGQPQHF. The chain joins TRBV19 to TRBJ1-5; TRBD1 matches at 8 bases. The germline CDR1 and CDR2 sequences are LNHDA and SQIVND (reference sequence). V was clipped by 1 base and J by 7 bases; unmatched bases: 9. The CDR3 totals 16 residues.

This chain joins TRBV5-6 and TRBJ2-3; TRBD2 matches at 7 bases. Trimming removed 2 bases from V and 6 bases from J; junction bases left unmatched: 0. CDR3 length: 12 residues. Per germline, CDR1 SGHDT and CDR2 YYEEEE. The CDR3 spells CASSFGGDTQYF. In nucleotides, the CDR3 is TGTGCCAGCAGCTTCGGGGGGGATACGCAGTATTTT. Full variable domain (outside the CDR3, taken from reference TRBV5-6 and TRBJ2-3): DAGVTQSPTHLIKTRGQQVTLRCSPKSGHDTVSWYQQALGQGPQFIFQYYEEEERQRGNFPDRFSGHQFPNYSSELNVNALLLGDSALYLCASSFGGDTQYFGPGTRLTVL.

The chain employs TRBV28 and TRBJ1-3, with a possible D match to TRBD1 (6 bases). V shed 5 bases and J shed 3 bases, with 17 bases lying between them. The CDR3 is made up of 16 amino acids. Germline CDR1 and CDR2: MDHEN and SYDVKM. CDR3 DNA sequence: TGTGCCAGCAGTATCCAGACAGGCTCTTTTGGAAACACCATATATTTT. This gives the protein CASSIQTGSFGNTIYF.

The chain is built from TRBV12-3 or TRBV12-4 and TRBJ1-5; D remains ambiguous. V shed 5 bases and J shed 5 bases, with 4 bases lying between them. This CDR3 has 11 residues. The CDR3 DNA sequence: TGTGCCAGCAGTCGGGATCAGCCCCAGCATTTT. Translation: CASSRDQPQHF.

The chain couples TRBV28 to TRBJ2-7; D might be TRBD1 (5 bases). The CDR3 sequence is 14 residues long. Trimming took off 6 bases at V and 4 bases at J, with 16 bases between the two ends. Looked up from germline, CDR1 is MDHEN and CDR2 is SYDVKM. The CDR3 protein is CASRGQGLGYEQYF. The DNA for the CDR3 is TGTGCCAGCAGAGGGCAGGGTCTAGGTTACGAGCAGTACTTC.

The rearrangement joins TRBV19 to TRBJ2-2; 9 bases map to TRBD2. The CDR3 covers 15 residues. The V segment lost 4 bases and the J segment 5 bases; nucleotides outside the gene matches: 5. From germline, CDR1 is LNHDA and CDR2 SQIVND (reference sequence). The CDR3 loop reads CASSSGGAYTGELFF. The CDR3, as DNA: TGTGCCAGTAGTAGCGGGGGGGCATATACCGGGGAGCTGTTTTTT.

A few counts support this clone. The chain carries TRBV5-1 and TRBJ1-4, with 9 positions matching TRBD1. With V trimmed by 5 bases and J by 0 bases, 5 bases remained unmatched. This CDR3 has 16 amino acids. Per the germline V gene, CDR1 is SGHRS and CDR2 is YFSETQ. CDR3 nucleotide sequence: TGCGCCAGCAGATCGGGACAGGGAGCAACTAATGAAAAACTGTTTTTT. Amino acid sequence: CASRSGQGATNEKLFF.

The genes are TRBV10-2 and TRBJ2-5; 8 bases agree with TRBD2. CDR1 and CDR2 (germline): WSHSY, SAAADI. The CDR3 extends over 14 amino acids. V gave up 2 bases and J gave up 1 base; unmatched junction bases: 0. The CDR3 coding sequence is TGCGCCAGCAGTGAGACTAGCGGCCAAGAGACCCAGTACTTC. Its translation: CASSETSGQETQYF.

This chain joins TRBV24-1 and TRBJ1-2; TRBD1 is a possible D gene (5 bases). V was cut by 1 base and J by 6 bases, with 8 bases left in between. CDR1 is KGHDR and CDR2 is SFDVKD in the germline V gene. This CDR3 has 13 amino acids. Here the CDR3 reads CATSDFLGHGYTF. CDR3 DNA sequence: TGTGCCACCAGTGATTTTTTGGGGCATGGCTACACCTTC.

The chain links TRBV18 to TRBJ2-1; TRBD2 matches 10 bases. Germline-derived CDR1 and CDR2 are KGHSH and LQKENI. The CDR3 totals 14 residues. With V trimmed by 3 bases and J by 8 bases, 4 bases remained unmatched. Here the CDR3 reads CASSPASGRHEQFF. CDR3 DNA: TGTGCCAGCTCACCGGCTAGCGGGAGACATGAGCAGTTCTTC.

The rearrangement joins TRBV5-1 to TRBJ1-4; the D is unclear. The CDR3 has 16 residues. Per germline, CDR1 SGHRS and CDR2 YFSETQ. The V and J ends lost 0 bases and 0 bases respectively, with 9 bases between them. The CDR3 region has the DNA TGCGCCAGCAGCTTGGCCCGTCAGTCAACTAATGAAAAACTGTTTTTT. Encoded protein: CASSLARQSTNEKLFF. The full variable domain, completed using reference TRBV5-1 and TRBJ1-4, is KAGVTQTPRYLIKTRGQQVTLSCSPISGHRSVSWYQQTPGQGLQFLFEYFSETQRNKGNFPGRFSGRQFSNSRSEMNVSTLELGDSALYLCASSLARQSTNEKLFFGSGTQLSVL.